The 12 T cell receptor beta chains listed next were all sequenced from one sample in a study of molecular identifiers for immune sequencing clone quantification. TCRdb redid the calling of the PCR reads with MiXCR, one entry per CDR3 protein. The sample lists around 480,000 distinct CDR3 sequences; about a fifth were seen once. The source material was naive CD8+ T cells from blood, with Jurkat cell RNA spiked in. Stated subset: FACS-sorted CD8+CD4-CCR7+CD45RA+ naive T cells. These receptor sequences come from a human donor in good health. Some libraries in this study had Jurkat cell RNA spiked in.

This clonotype was seen ten or more times. The chain is built from TRBV7-2 and TRBJ2-3; D is perhaps TRBD2 (6 bases). Germline CDR1 and CDR2: SGHTA and FQGNSA. This CDR3 is 14 amino acids long. Trimming pared 5 bases from V and 6 bases from J, leaving 15 bases between. CDR3 residues: CASSPDYPLDTQYF. As DNA, the CDR3 is TGTGCCAGCAGCCCGGACTACCCACTGGATACGCAGTATTTT. Complete variable domain (other parts from reference TRBV7-2 and TRBJ2-3): GAGVSQSPSNKVTEKGKDVELRCDPISGHTALYWYRQSLGQGLEFLIYFQGNSAPDKSGLPSDRFSAERTGGSVSTLTIQRTQQEDSAVYLCASSPDYPLDTQYFGPGTRLTVL.

This clonotype was detected only a few times. J is TRBJ2-1 and V is TRBV10-3; no definite D call. This CDR3 has 14 residues. V was clipped by 3 bases and J by 3 bases, with 9 bases between them. CDR1 ENHRY and CDR2 SYGVKD come from the germline V gene. The CDR3: CAISDPLRYNEQFF. The CDR3 bases are TGTGCCATCAGTGACCCCCTCCGCTACAATGAGCAGTTCTTC.

This clonotype came up a few times. The gene calls are TRBV27 and TRBJ2-7; TRBD2 might be the D (5 bases). Germline V gene sequence: CDR1 MNHEY, CDR2 SMNVEV (reference sequence). CDR3 length equals 14 residues. The V end lost 0 bases, the J end lost 2 bases, and 8 bases lay between the germline ends. The CDR3 DNA reads as TGTGCCAGCAGTTTATCACTAGGACCCTACGAGCAGTACTTC. The encoded protein is CASSLSLGPYEQYF.

The J gene is TRBJ1-3, the V gene TRBV4-3; D is unresolved. This CDR3 region has 17 residues. Germline loops: CDR1 LGHNA, CDR2 YSLEER. V lost 1 base, J lost 0 bases, and 13 bases lay in between. The CDR3 DNA is TGCGCCAGCAGCCAAGGGAGTGGGCAGCTCTCTGGAAACACCATATATTTT. Its protein product is CASSQGSGQLSGNTIYF.

Details on this clonotype: This sequence may be a read error, since a much larger clone differs from it by one base. The V gene is TRBV29-1, the J gene TRBJ2-2; 10 positions agree with TRBD2. Germline loops: CDR1 SQVTM, CDR2 ANQGSEA. This CDR3 region has 15 residues. DNA for the CDR3: TGCAGCGTCGCCGGGACTAGCGTTGACACCGGGGAGCCGTTTTTT. Translating it yields CSVAGTSVDTGEPFF.

V gene TRBV4-3 combines with J gene TRBJ2-7, with TRBD1 as a possible D gene (6 bases). This CDR3 is 17 amino acids long. V lost 0 bases and J 1 base, leaving 16 bases between the germline ends. Germline V CDR1 and CDR2: LGHNA, YSLEER. DNA of the CDR3: TGCGCCAGCAGCCAAGATACCCGGGACACGGAATCCTACGAGCAGTACTTC. Amino acid sequence: CASSQDTRDTESYEQYF.

With regard to this clonotype: This may arise from a read error, as a much more abundant clone is one base away. Because it lacks the conserved phenylalanine or tryptophan at the end, this CDR3 is likely a read error. This sequence joins TRBV7-8 and TRBJ1-6, with 7 bases matching TRBD1. The junction had 12 bases not matched to a gene; V was cut back by 4 bases and J by 0 bases. This CDR3 is built from 19 residues. Germline V gene data show CDR1 as SGHVS and CDR2 as FQNEAQ. CDR3 region: CASSSLDRLSSSYNSPLHL. The CDR3 DNA reads TGTGCCAGCAGCTCCCTGGACAGGCTAAGCAGCTCCTATAATTCACCCCTCCACCTT.

The chain has TRBV30 and TRBJ2-1; perhaps TRBD1 as D (5 bases). The germline CDR1 and CDR2 sequences are GTSNPN and SVGIG (reference sequence). Trimming removed 0 bases at V and 9 bases at J, with 12 bases between. This CDR3 spans 13 amino acids. CDR3 residues: CAWSVLGPGEQFF. The DNA of the CDR3 is TGTGCCTGGAGTGTACTGGGGCCTGGTGAGCAGTTCTTC.

For this clonotype: This could be a read error, since a much larger clone is one nucleotide away. The chain recombines TRBV6-2 or TRBV6-3 with TRBJ1-5; D is undetermined. The CDR3 has 13 amino acids. From germline, CDR1 is MNHEY and CDR2 SVGEGT. The CDR3 spells CASSTGAHHPQHF. The CDR3 DNA reads as TGTGCCAGCAGCACCGGAGCCCATCATCCCCAGCATTTT.

Ten or more counts support this clonotype. The chain joins TRBV20-1 to TRBJ2-3; TRBD2 agrees at 14 bases. With 0 bases clipped from V and 6 bases from J, the junction kept 14 bases outside the gene matches. Germline CDR1 DFQATT, CDR2 SNEGSKA (reference sequence). The CDR3 contains 19 residues. This CDR3 is CSARDRGDGTSGRADTQYF. The CDR3 DNA sequence: TGCAGTGCTAGAGATCGGGGAGACGGGACTAGCGGGAGAGCGGATACGCAGTATTTT.

This clonotype was seen many times. As DNA, the CDR3 is TGTGCCAGCAGCCCCCGGACAGGGTATGATGAGCAGTTCTTC. Amino acid sequence: CASSPRTGYDEQFF. The chain links TRBV6-5 to TRBJ2-1; 8 bases fit TRBD1. Germline V CDR1 and CDR2: MNHEY, SVGAGI. The length of the CDR3 is 14 residues. Trimming removed 6 bases from V and 8 bases from J; junction bases left unmatched: 9.

This clonotype was seen a few times. The chain carries TRBV6-6 and TRBJ2-5; 8 bases map to TRBD2. Unmatched junction bases numbered 11, after V lost 6 bases and J lost 2 bases. The CDR3 consists of 16 residues. Per the germline V gene, CDR1 is MNHNY and CDR2 is SVGAGI (reference sequence). The chain's CDR3 is CASSQALLAVQETQYF. CDR3 bases: TGTGCCAGCAGCCAAGCACTACTAGCGGTACAAGAGACCCAGTACTTC.